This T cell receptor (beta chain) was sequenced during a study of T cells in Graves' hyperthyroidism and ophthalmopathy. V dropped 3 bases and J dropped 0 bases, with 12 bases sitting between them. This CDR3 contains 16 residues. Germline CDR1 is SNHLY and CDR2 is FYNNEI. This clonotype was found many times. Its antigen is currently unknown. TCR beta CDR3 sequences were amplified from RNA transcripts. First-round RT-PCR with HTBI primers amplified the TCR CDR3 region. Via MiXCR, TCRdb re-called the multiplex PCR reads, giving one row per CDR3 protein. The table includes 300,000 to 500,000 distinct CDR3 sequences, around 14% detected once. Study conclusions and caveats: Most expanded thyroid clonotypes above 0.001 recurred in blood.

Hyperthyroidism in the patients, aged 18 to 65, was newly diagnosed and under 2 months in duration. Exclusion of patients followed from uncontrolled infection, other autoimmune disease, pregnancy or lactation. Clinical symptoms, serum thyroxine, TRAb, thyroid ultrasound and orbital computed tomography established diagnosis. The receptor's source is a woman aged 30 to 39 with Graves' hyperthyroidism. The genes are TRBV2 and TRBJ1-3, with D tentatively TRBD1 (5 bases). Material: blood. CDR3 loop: CASSDEAGSSGNTIYF. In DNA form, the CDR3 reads TGTGCCAGCAGTGATGAGGCAGGGAGCTCTGGAAACACCATATATTTT. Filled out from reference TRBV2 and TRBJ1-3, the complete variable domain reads EPEVTQTPSHQVTQMGQEVILRCVPISNHLYFYWYRQILGQKVEFLVSFYNNEISEKSEIFDDQFSVERPDGSNFTLKIRSTKLEDSAMYFCASSDEAGSSGNTIYFGEGSWLTVV.